These 32 T cell receptor beta chains originate from one sample sequenced in a study of T cells in Graves' hyperthyroidism and ophthalmopathy. Amplification yielded TCR beta CDR3 regions, with RNA transcripts as the source. HTBI primers were used for first-round RT-PCR of the TCR CDR3. MiXCR, run by TCRdb on the multiplex PCR reads, gives a single entry per CDR3 protein. The table has 560,000 or so distinct CDR3 sequences, 20% seen once. Sequencing used blood. The receptors originated from a man aged 35 to 55 with Graves' ophthalmopathy.

This clonotype appeared a single time. This could be a read error, since a much larger clone is one nucleotide away. The chain links TRBV12-3 or TRBV12-4 to TRBJ1-2; TRBD1 is a possible D gene (5 bases). The CDR3 runs 13 residues. V was pared by 6 bases and J by 9 bases, with 17 bases between. CDR3 in amino acids: CASRLGGEYSYTF. The CDR3 nucleotides read TGTGCCAGCAGACTCGGGGGAGAATATAGCTACACCTTC.

This clonotype was picked up many times. This CDR3 reads CASQFPGEYLYEQYF. The CDR3, as DNA: TGTGCCAGCCAGTTCCCGGGAGAATACCTCTACGAGCAGTACTTC. V usage is TRBV2 and J usage is TRBJ2-7; D is perhaps TRBD2 (6 bases). Trimming cost V 8 bases and J 3 bases, with 20 bases left between them. Per germline, CDR1 SNHLY and CDR2 FYNNEI. The length of the CDR3 is 15 residues. Filled out from reference TRBV2 and TRBJ2-7, the complete variable domain reads EPEVTQTPSHQVTQMGQEVILRCVPISNHLYFYWYRQILGQKVEFLVSFYNNEISEKSEIFDDQFSVERPDGSNFTLKIRSTKLEDSAMYFCASQFPGEYLYEQYFGPGTRLTVT.

V usage is TRBV10-3 and J usage is TRBJ1-1; 9 bases are shared with TRBD1. Trimming removed 6 bases from V and 5 bases from J; junction bases left unmatched: 7. This CDR3 is built from 14 residues. Per the germline V gene, CDR1 is ENHRY and CDR2 is SYGVKD. CDR3 coding DNA: TGTGCCATCAGACTCGGGACAGGGCAGACTGAAGCTTTCTTT. Its translation: CAIRLGTGQTEAFF.

This clonotype was detected only a few times. The V call is TRBV6-1, the J call TRBJ1-4; tentatively, D is TRBD1 (5 bases). Germline CDR1 is MNHNS and CDR2 is SASEGT. The CDR3 extends over 13 amino acids. V was cut by 4 bases and J by 10 bases, with 13 bases left in between. The CDR3 region is CASSVRVGGKLFF. The CDR3 DNA sequence: TGTGCCAGCAGTGTCCGGGTCGGGGGAAAACTGTTTTTT.

As regards this clonotype: Being one base from a much bigger clone, this may be a read error. The rearrangement uses TRBV6-1 and TRBJ2-1, with D possibly being TRBD2 (6 bases). Germline lookup yields CDR1 MNHNS and CDR2 SASEGT. This CDR3 spans 14 amino acids. CDR3 sequence reads: CASAGTASYNQQFF. The DNA of the CDR3 is TGTGCAAGCGCTGGGACTGCCTCCTACAATCAGCAGTTCTTC.

The sample holds many counts of this clonotype. The chain recombines TRBV5-1 with TRBJ2-7; D is ambiguous. Germline V gives CDR1 SGHRS, CDR2 YFSETQ. This CDR3 comprises 15 residues. Trimming took 0 bases from V and 2 from J, leaving 12 bases between them. CDR3 nucleotides: TGCGCCAGCAGCTTGGCCGGATCGTTGACCTACGAGCAGTACTTC. Its protein is CASSLAGSLTYEQYF.

The chain carries TRBV20-1 and TRBJ1-1, with a possible D match to TRBD1 (6 bases). The CDR3 is 16 residues long. Germline V gene data show CDR1 as DFQATT and CDR2 as SNEGSKA (reference sequence). Trimming pared 0 bases from V and 0 bases from J, leaving 14 bases between. The DNA of the CDR3 is TGCAGTGCTAGAGATATTTCCGGGGGCATGAACACTGAAGCTTTCTTT. This translates into CSARDISGGMNTEAFF.

Comments on this clonotype: A read error may explain this, as a much larger clone is one base away. The chain links TRBV5-5 to TRBJ2-1; TRBD2 aligns across 7 bases. Germline-derived CDR1 and CDR2 are SGHKS and YYEKEE (reference sequence). The CDR3 has 15 residues. The junction had 9 bases not matched to a gene; V was cut back by 2 bases and J by 7 bases. CDR3 loop: CASSFPAGFVNEQFF. The DNA of the CDR3 is TGTGCCAGCAGCTTCCCAGCGGGGTTTGTAAATGAGCAGTTCTTC.

This clonotype occurred a few times. This rearrangement joins TRBV20-1 to TRBJ2-7, with D hard to call. Trimming removed 0 bases at V and 4 bases at J, with 13 bases between. The germline V gene has CDR1 DFQATT and CDR2 SNEGSKA (reference sequence). The CDR3 extends over 14 amino acids. The CDR3 here is CSARDRKRVYEQYF. The DNA for the CDR3 is TGCAGTGCTAGAGATCGGAAACGTGTTTACGAGCAGTACTTC.

This clonotype was seen a handful of times. The rearrangement links TRBV6-1 to TRBJ2-7; 8 bases map to TRBD1. V gave up 5 bases and J gave up 2 bases; unmatched junction bases: 8. The CDR3 consists of 15 residues. Germline V gene lookup returns CDR1 MNHNS and CDR2 SASEGT. CDR3 residues: CASSTYRGQAYEQYF. CDR3 in DNA: TGTGCCAGCAGTACCTACAGGGGACAGGCCTACGAGCAGTACTTC.

This clonotype was seen ten or more times. The chain couples TRBV2 to TRBJ2-7, with TRBD1 as a possible D gene (5 bases). The CDR3 loop spans 11 amino acids. Per the germline V gene, CDR1 is SNHLY and CDR2 is FYNNEI. Trimming cost V 8 bases and J 4 bases, with 9 bases left between them. The CDR3 sequence is CASGSGYEQYF. The CDR3 nucleotides are TGTGCCAGCGGATCAGGGTACGAGCAGTACTTC.

The chain employs TRBV7-9 and TRBJ2-3; 8 nucleotides match TRBD2. This CDR3 spans 16 amino acids. Germline loops: CDR1 SEHNR, CDR2 FQNEAQ (reference sequence). Trimming cost V 0 bases and J 4 bases; bases outside gene matches: 6. The CDR3 spells CASSLAGIGGADTQYF. Here the CDR3 DNA reads TGTGCCAGCAGCTTAGCGGGGATCGGGGGGGCAGATACGCAGTATTTT. The whole variable domain, remainder taken from reference TRBV7-9 and TRBJ2-3, is DTGVSQNPRHKITKRGQNVTFRCDPISEHNRLYWYRQTLGQGPEFLTYFQNEAQLEKSRLLSDRFSAERPKGSFSTLEIQRTEQGDSAMYLCASSLAGIGGADTQYFGPGTRLTVL.

This rearrangement joins TRBV28 to TRBJ1-2, with 7 bases matching TRBD1. Looked up from germline, CDR1 is MDHEN and CDR2 is SYDVKM. The CDR3 is 14 amino acids. After removal of 7 bases from V and 4 bases from J, the junction contained 9 bases not matched to a gene. The CDR3 reads CASTKPGQLYGYTF. The DNA for the CDR3 is TGTGCCAGCACCAAGCCGGGACAGCTCTATGGCTACACCTTC.

With regard to this clonotype: Germline is not matched at one junction end, which may reflect a read error. This chain links TRBV7-8 with TRBJ2-1, with D hard to call. Germline CDR1 and CDR2: SGHVS and FQNEAQ. The CDR3 consists of 14 residues. The CDR3 protein is CASSFDASHNEQFF. CDR3 nucleotides: TGTGCCAGCAGCTTCGACGCCTCCCACAATGAGCAGTTCTTC.

This clonotype was seen many times. The V call is TRBV12-3 or TRBV12-4, the J call TRBJ1-4, with D possibly TRBD1 on 5 matching bases. V lost 6 bases to trimming and J lost 3 bases, with 20 bases between them. The CDR3 length is 17 residues. The CDR3 DNA reads as TGTGCCAGCAGCTTAACGACAGCCTACGGGGCTAATGAAAAACTGTTTTTT. This translates into CASSLTTAYGANEKLFF.

This clonotype came up a few times. In DNA form, the CDR3 reads TGTGCCAGCAGTTCCGCAGGACCGAAAAACATTCAGTACTTC. It is translated as CASSSAGPKNIQYF. The rearrangement joins TRBV28 to TRBJ2-4, with no clear D. CDR3 size: 14 residues. V gave up 4 bases and J gave up 4 bases, with 11 bases separating them. The germline V gene encodes CDR1 MDHEN and CDR2 SYDVKM. The full variable domain, rest sourced from reference TRBV28 and TRBJ2-4, is DVKVTQSSRYLVKRTGEKVFLECVQDMDHENMFWYRQDPGLGLRLIYFSYDVKMKEKGDIPEGYSVSREKKERFSLILESASTNQTSMYLCASSSAGPKNIQYFGAGTRLSVL.

This clonotype was detected a few times. The rearrangement uses TRBV9 and TRBJ2-1; D might be TRBD2 (6 bases). The germline CDR1 and CDR2 sequences are SGDLS and YYNGEE. This CDR3 has 14 residues. The V end lost 7 bases, the J end lost 4 bases, and 15 bases lay between the germline ends. In DNA, the CDR3 is TGTGCCAGCGGAGGGCCCTATGCTTACAATGAGCAGTTCTTC. Translating gives CASGGPYAYNEQFF.

This clonotype was seen only a few times. The chain has TRBV6-2 or TRBV6-3 and TRBJ1-1; 9 nucleotides agree with TRBD1. The CDR3 loop spans 14 amino acids. CDR1 and CDR2 (germline): MNHEY, SVGEGT. The J segment lost 4 bases and the V segment lost 3 bases, leaving 3 bases of the junction unmatched. As DNA, the CDR3 is TGTGCCAGCAGTTATGGGACAGGGTCCACTGAAGCTTTCTTT. This encodes CASSYGTGSTEAFF.

The gene calls are TRBV2 and TRBJ1-3, with D perhaps TRBD1 (5 bases). Looked up from germline, CDR1 is SNHLY and CDR2 is FYNNEI. This CDR3 is 15 amino acids long. The germline V and J ends were trimmed by 6 bases and 4 bases, with 16 bases remaining between them. The CDR3 bases are TGTGCCAGCAGCTCCGGCGGGGCGCGGGGAAACACCATATATTTT. This codes for CASSSGGARGNTIYF.

This chain links TRBV10-3 with TRBJ2-1; no clear D gene. Trimming took 4 bases from V and 6 from J, leaving 10 bases between them. CDR1 ENHRY and CDR2 SYGVKD come from the germline V gene. The CDR3 loop spans 13 amino acids. CDR3 sequence (DNA): TGTGCCATCAGTGGGGATAGCCTCAATGAGCAGTTCTTC. It translates to CAISGDSLNEQFF.

CDR3 bases: TGTGCCAGCAGCGAGACTAGCGGAGCCACAGATACGCAGTATTTT. Translated: CASSETSGATDTQYF. V usage is TRBV11-3 and J usage is TRBJ2-3, with 9 bases matching TRBD2. From germline, CDR1 is SGHNT and CDR2 YENEEA. This CDR3 is 15 amino acids long. V was pared by 5 bases and J by 2 bases, with 5 bases of the junction left unmatched.

The V call is TRBV11-2, the J call TRBJ2-1, with 11 bases matching TRBD2. The CDR3 is 17 residues long. The V segment lost 5 bases and the J segment 8 bases; nucleotides outside the gene matches: 14. The germline CDR1 and CDR2 sequences are SGHAT and FQNNGV. This CDR3 is CASSPDISGGAAYEQFF. CDR3 DNA sequence: TGTGCCAGCAGCCCGGATATTAGCGGGGGGGCCGCATATGAGCAGTTCTTC.

This chain joins TRBV30 and TRBJ2-5; TRBD2 is a possible D gene (6 bases). CDR1 GTSNPN and CDR2 SVGIG come from the germline V gene (reference sequence). Trimming removed 2 bases from V and 5 bases from J, with 9 bases in between. The CDR3 covers 12 residues. CDR3 region: CAWSSAGETQYF. DNA for the CDR3: TGTGCCTGGAGTTCCGCGGGGGAGACCCAGTACTTC.

This clonotype came up many times. The genes are TRBV6-1 and TRBJ2-7; D perhaps matches TRBD1 (5 bases). Trimming took 8 bases from V and 2 from J, leaving 13 bases between them. From germline, CDR1 is MNHNS and CDR2 SASEGT. CDR3 length: 13 amino acids. CDR3 sequence (DNA): TGTGCCAGCGAGGAAGGGGCGGCCTACGAGCAGTACTTC. Translated: CASEEGAAYEQYF.

The V gene is TRBV27, the J gene TRBJ2-1; perhaps TRBD2 as D (6 bases). Germline CDR1 is MNHEY and CDR2 is SMNVEV (reference sequence). The germline V and J ends were trimmed by 3 bases and 0 bases, with 15 bases remaining between them. CDR3 length: 17 residues. This CDR3 is CASSFTGVGSSYNEQFF. CDR3 bases: TGTGCCAGCAGTTTCACGGGGGTGGGGTCCTCCTACAATGAGCAGTTCTTC.

The chain recombines TRBV30 with TRBJ1-6; tentatively, D is TRBD1 (6 bases). Trimming took off 4 bases at V and 9 bases at J, with 25 bases between the two ends. The CDR3 is 17 residues long. Germline V gives CDR1 GTSNPN, CDR2 SVGIG (reference sequence). The CDR3 sequence: CAWNPRGASRGSSPLHF. The CDR3, as DNA: TGTGCCTGGAACCCCCGGGGGGCGTCAAGGGGTTCTTCACCCCTCCACTTT.

In its sample, this clonotype was seen a few times. This sequence joins TRBV6-1 and TRBJ2-3; 15 nucleotides line up with TRBD2. CDR3 length equals 18 residues. Looked up from germline, CDR1 is MNHNS and CDR2 is SASEGT. Unmatched junction bases numbered 4, after V lost 1 base and J lost 2 bases. CDR3 region: CASSEGTSGRDITDTQYF. For the CDR3, the DNA is TGTGCCAGCAGTGAAGGGACTAGCGGGAGGGACATCACAGATACGCAGTATTTT.

This clonotype was counted only a few times. This chain joins TRBV11-2 and TRBJ2-1, with TRBD2 matching 14 bases. V lost 2 bases and J lost 12; bases outside the gene matches: 6. The CDR3 length is 15 residues. Germline V gene sequence: CDR1 SGHAT, CDR2 FQNNGV. The CDR3 DNA is TGTGCCAGCAGCTTACCGGGACTAGCGGGAGCCGGGCAGTTCTTC. Translation gives CASSLPGLAGAGQFF.

This clonotype came up many times. V usage is TRBV2 and J usage is TRBJ2-7, with D possibly being TRBD1 or TRBD2 (7 bases each). Trimming removed 4 bases from V and 4 bases from J, with 17 bases in between. The CDR3 loop spans 15 amino acids. Per germline, CDR1 SNHLY and CDR2 FYNNEI. CDR3 nucleotide sequence: TGTGCCAGCAGTGGGGGGGGGGACAGTGATTACGAGCAGTACTTC. It encodes CASSGGGDSDYEQYF.

This clonotype occurred a few times. V and J are TRBV7-8 and TRBJ1-2; D gene uncertain. Germline V gene sequence: CDR1 SGHVS, CDR2 FQNEAQ. V lost 8 bases to trimming and J lost 0 bases, with 16 bases between them. CDR3 size: 15 residues. For the CDR3, the DNA is TGTGCCAGCCAGCCCGGGGAGTTAGCTAACTATGGCTACACCTTC. It translates to CASQPGELANYGYTF. Looking up the rest from reference TRBV7-8 and TRBJ1-2 gives the full variable domain: GAGVSQSPRYKVAKRGQDVALRCDPISGHVSLFWYQQALGQGPEFLTYFQNEAQLDKSGLPSDRFFAERPEGSVSTLKIQRTQQEDSAVYLCASQPGELANYGYTFGSGTRLTVV.

The V gene is TRBV15, the J gene TRBJ2-1; 7 positions agree with TRBD2. The length of the CDR3 is 17 residues. Per the germline V gene, CDR1 is LNHNV and CDR2 is YYDKDF (reference sequence). V trimming: 5 bases; J trimming: 8 bases; junction bases outside the gene matches: 18. In DNA form, the CDR3 reads TGTGCCACCAGCTTGATAGGGCGGCGGGAGATGGGCGATGAGCAGTTCTTC. It translates to CATSLIGRREMGDEQFF. The whole variable domain, filled in from reference TRBV15 and TRBJ2-1, reads DAMVIQNPRYQVTQFGKPVTLSCSQTLNHNVMYWYQQKSSQAPKLLFHYYDKDFNNEADTPDNFQSRRPNTSFCFLDIRSPGLGDTAMYLCATSLIGRREMGDEQFFGPGTRLTVL.

The chain is built from TRBV7-3 and TRBJ2-7; D is undetermined. The germline CDR1 and CDR2 sequences are SGHTA and FQGTGA. The CDR3 length is 13 residues. V was trimmed by 5 bases and J by 3 bases, leaving 11 bases between them. The DNA of the CDR3 is TGTGCCAGCAGCCACGGGCCCGACTACGAGCAGTACTTC. It codes for CASSHGPDYEQYF.